The T cell receptor (beta chain) under discussion was sequenced for a study of T cells after yellow fever vaccination. Study results and limitations: Post-booster repertoires contained most primary-vaccination clones again (roughly 97% CD4, 85% to 90% CD8).

As regards this clonotype: Its antigen is not known.

Trimming pared 2 bases from V and 2 bases from J, leaving 9 bases between. The V gene's germline CDR1 is MNHEY and CDR2 SMNVEV (reference sequence). This CDR3 spans 14 amino acids. 5'RACE template switching produced TCR cDNA carrying a universal primer site and UMIs. Via MiXCR, TCRdb re-called the 5' RACE reads, giving one row per CDR3 protein. The table includes 150,000 to 200,000 distinct CDR3 sequences, 9.5% to 12% detected once. This TCR derives from a young man who received the YFV17D yellow fever vaccine. The chain is built from TRBV27 and TRBJ2-5; D is undetermined. The sample was CD8+ T cells sorted from PBMCs, taken 15 days after the yellow fever booster vaccination. The CDR3 region is CASSLIGLQETQYF. For the CDR3, the DNA is TGTGCCAGCAGTTTAATAGGCCTTCAAGAGACCCAGTACTTC.